Listed below are T cell receptor beta chains from one sample, sequenced in a study of T cell responses to AZD1222 COVID-19 vaccine. Sequenced by immunoSEQ multiplex PCR; TCRdb stores in-frame clones only, minus some. The sample consists of about 110,000 clones, over 75% of them appearing once. Sequenced material: peripheral blood, taken 28 days after the second AZD1222 dose. The receptors originated from an adult who received the AZD1222 COVID-19 vaccine. Each CDR3 is given with its conserved first and last residue. A D gene is named only where the DNA matches it firmly. Part of the rows lack a size; the others show once, few, many or a class for expanded clones.

j_gene | len | abundance | d_gene | v_gene | CDR3nt | CDR3aa
TRBJ1-4 | 17 | - | - | TRBV4-2 | TGTGCCAGCAGCCAAGATCGGGCGGGACTGACTAATGAAAAACTGTTTTTT | CASSQDRAGLTNEKLFF
TRBJ2-2 | 12 | - | - | TRBV5-1 | TGCGCCAGCAGCTTGGACACCGGGGAGCTGTTTTTT | CASSLDTGELFF
TRBJ2-1 | 13 | - | - | TRBV2 | TGTGCCAGCAGCGGGGAGTCCTACAATGAGCAGTTCTTC | CASSGESYNEQFF
TRBJ1-2 | 12 | - | - | TRBV9 | TGTGCCAGCAGCCAGGTGGGACTGGGCTACACCTTC | CASSQVGLGYTF
TRBJ2-1 | 15 | - | - | TRBV19 | TGTGCCAGTAGCGATGGTACGAGCTCCTACAATGAGCAGTTCTTC | CASSDGTSSYNEQFF
TRBJ2-7 | 15 | - | TRBD1 | TRBV2 | TGTGCCAGCTTTTACCATTCCGGGACAGGGGACGAGCAGTACTTC | CASFYHSGTGDEQYF
TRBJ1-5 | 16 | - | - | TRBV18 | TGTGCCAGCTCACGGGAACAGGGCAATAGCAATCAGCCCCAGCATTTT | CASSREQGNSNQPQHF
TRBJ1-1 | 20 | - | - | TRBV9 | TGTGCCAGCAGCGTAGATTGGGCCTCGAGGGTGATGGCTACGAACACTGAAGCTTTCTTT | CASSVDWASRVMATNTEAFF
TRBJ2-7 | 15 | once | - | TRBV5-1 | TGCGCCAGCAGCCCCCACAGGGATTCGCCGTACGAGCAGTACTTC | CASSPHRDSPYEQYF
TRBJ1-1 | 17 | - | - | TRBV5-1 | TGCGCCAGCAGCTTCCTCACAGGGTACTCCACCAACACTGAAGCTTTCTTT | CASSFLTGYSTNTEAFF
TRBJ1-1 | 13 | few | - | TRBV5-4 | TGTGCCAGCAGGTTCGAAAGACACACTGAAGCTTTCTTT | CASRFERHTEAFF
TRBJ1-4 | 16 | once | - | TRBV18 | TGTGCCAACATAAGAGGGACTCGAATCCGGAATGAAAAACTGTTTTTT | CANIRGTRIRNEKLFF
TRBJ2-1 | 17 | - | TRBD2 | TRBV5-1 | TGCGCCAGCAGCCCACTTAGCGGGGGGGCCATTGCCCATGAGCAGTTCTTC | CASSPLSGGAIAHEQFF
TRBJ1-2 | 15 | - | - | TRBV4-3 | TGCGCCAGCAGCCAAGATGGTAGGACTGAGGCTGGCTACACCTTC | CASSQDGRTEAGYTF
TRBJ1-2 | 11 | - | - | TRBV20-1 | TGCAGTGCTCAACGGGTGGGAGGCTACACCTTC | CSAQRVGGYTF
TRBJ1-6 | 14 | - | - | TRBV7-3 | TGTGCCAGCAGCCAGGGACAATGGAATTCACCCCTCCACTTT | CASSQGQWNSPLHF
TRBJ2-3 | 17 | - | TRBD2 | TRBV6-2/TRBV6-3 | TGTGCCAGCAGCTCCCCCATAGCGGGATACAGGGCAGATACGCAGTATTTT | CASSSPIAGYRADTQYF
TRBJ2-7 | 14 | once | - | TRBV29-1 | TGCAGCGTTGAGGCCGTAGGGGAATCCTACGAGCAGTACTTC | CSVEAVGESYEQYF
TRBJ1-6 | 15 | - | - | TRBV6-5 | TGTGCCAGCATAAACGGGGTTATCGGGAATTCACCCCTCCACTTT | CASINGVIGNSPLHF
TRBJ1-1 | 13 | - | TRBD1 | TRBV10-3 | TGTGCCAAAAGGGACAGTGTGAACACTGAAGCTTTCTTT | CAKRDSVNTEAFF
TRBJ1-1 | 11 | - | - | TRBV5-6 | TGTGCCAGCAGCGGCGGGACACAAGCTTTCTTT | CASSGGTQAFF
TRBJ2-5 | 17 | - | TRBD2 | TRBV27 | TGTGCCAGCAGTTATCTGAGCGGGAGTTGGGGGAAAGAGACCCAGTACTTC | CASSYLSGSWGKETQYF
TRBJ2-1 | 15 | - | - | TRBV5-1 | TGCGCCAGCAGCTTGGCCGGGACAGTGGGAGGTGAGCAGTTCTTC | CASSLAGTVGGEQFF
TRBJ1-5 | 15 | - | TRBD1 | TRBV5-1 | TGCGCCAGCAGCCCCGGGTCAGGGGGTCTTCAGCCCCAGCATTTT | CASSPGSGGLQPQHF
TRBJ1-1 | 11 | - | - | TRBV30 | TGTGCCTGGAGTGTTATAACTGAAGCTTTCTTT | CAWSVITEAFF
TRBJ1-4 | 13 | few | - | TRBV28 | TGTGCCAGCAACACACAGCTGAATGAAAAACTGTTTTTT | CASNTQLNEKLFF
TRBJ2-3 | 13 | - | - | TRBV12-3/TRBV12-4 | TGTGCCAGCAGTTTGGGTTTCACAGATACGCAGTATTTT | CASSLGFTDTQYF
TRBJ2-3 | 16 | once | TRBD2 | TRBV3-1/TRBV3-2 | TGTGCCAGCAGCCACGGTAGCGGGGGGAGCACAGATACGCAGTATTTT | CASSHGSGGSTDTQYF
TRBJ1-2 | 13 | few | - | TRBV28 | TGTGCCAGCAGTTTATCGGCAGGCAATGGCTACACCTTC | CASSLSAGNGYTF
TRBJ1-2 | 14 | - | - | TRBV14 | TGTGCCAGCAGCCCCTATAGGGAAGAACATGGCTACACCTTC | CASSPYREEHGYTF
TRBJ1-2 | 15 | - | - | TRBV4-1 | TGCGCCAGCAGCCAAGGACAGCTGTCTTTCTATGGCTACACCTTC | CASSQGQLSFYGYTF
TRBJ2-2 | 14 | - | - | TRBV24-1 | TGTGCCACCACTCCGGGACAGAACACCGGGGAGCTGTTTTTT | CATTPGQNTGELFF
TRBJ2-1 | 15 | - | - | TRBV7-3 | TGTGCCAGCAGTTATACCGGGACTCTAAACGATGAGCAGTTCTTC | CASSYTGTLNDEQFF
TRBJ2-1 | 14 | - | TRBD2 | TRBV29-1 | TGCAGCGTCCGGACTAGCGGGGGGTTCAATGAGCAGTTCTTC | CSVRTSGGFNEQFF
TRBJ2-3 | 18 | - | - | TRBV19 | TGTGCCAGTAACGGTCCGGGGCCCGGCCGTATGGGCCCAGATACGCAGTATTTT | CASNGPGPGRMGPDTQYF
TRBJ1-5 | 15 | - | TRBD1 | TRBV7-2 | TGTGCCAGCAGCTTCGGGACAGGACCCAATCAGCCCCAGCATTTT | CASSFGTGPNQPQHF
TRBJ1-2 | 16 | - | TRBD1 | TRBV9 | TGTGCCAGCAGCGTAGATCCAGGACAGGGGCTCTATGGCTACACCTTC | CASSVDPGQGLYGYTF
TRBJ1-5 | 15 | - | TRBD1 | TRBV29-1 | TGCAGCGTGCTCACCGGGACAGGGGTCGGTCAGCCCCAGCATTTT | CSVLTGTGVGQPQHF
TRBJ1-5 | 16 | - | TRBD1 | TRBV30 | TGTGCCTGGATGGTTCGGGGACAGGGTGGCAATCAGCCCCAGCATTTT | CAWMVRGQGGNQPQHF
TRBJ2-5 | 12 | - | - | TRBV12-3/TRBV12-4 | TGTGCCAGCAGCTCCTCTACTGGGGCCCAGTACTTC | CASSSSTGAQYF
TRBJ1-1 | 16 | - | TRBD1 | TRBV7-2 | TGTGCCAGCAGCTTAGCGTCCACAGGGGGGAACACTGAAGCTTTCTTT | CASSLASTGGNTEAFF
TRBJ2-1 | 13 | - | - | TRBV6-5 | TGTGCCAGCAGTACCCCGGGCTACAATGAGCAGTTCTTC | CASSTPGYNEQFF